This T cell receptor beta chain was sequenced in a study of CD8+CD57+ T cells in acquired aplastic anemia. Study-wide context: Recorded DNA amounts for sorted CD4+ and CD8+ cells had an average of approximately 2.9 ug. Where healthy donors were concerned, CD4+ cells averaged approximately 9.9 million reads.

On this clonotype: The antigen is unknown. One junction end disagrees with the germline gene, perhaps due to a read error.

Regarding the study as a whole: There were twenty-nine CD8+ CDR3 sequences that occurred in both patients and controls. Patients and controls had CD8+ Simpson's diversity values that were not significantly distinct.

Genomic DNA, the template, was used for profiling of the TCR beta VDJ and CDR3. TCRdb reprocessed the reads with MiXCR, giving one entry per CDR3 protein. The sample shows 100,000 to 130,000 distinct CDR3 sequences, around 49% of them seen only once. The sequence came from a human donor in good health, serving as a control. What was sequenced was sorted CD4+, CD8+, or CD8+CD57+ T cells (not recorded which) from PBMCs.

This CDR3 reads CASSQKRGANTEAFF. In nucleotides, the CDR3 is TGTGCCTCCAGTCAAAAACGGGGGGCTAACACTGAAGCTTTCTTT. V and J are TRBV24-1 and TRBJ1-1, with TRBD1 as a possible D gene (6 bases). Germline values: CDR1 KGHDR, CDR2 SFDVKD. The CDR3 runs to 15 residues.